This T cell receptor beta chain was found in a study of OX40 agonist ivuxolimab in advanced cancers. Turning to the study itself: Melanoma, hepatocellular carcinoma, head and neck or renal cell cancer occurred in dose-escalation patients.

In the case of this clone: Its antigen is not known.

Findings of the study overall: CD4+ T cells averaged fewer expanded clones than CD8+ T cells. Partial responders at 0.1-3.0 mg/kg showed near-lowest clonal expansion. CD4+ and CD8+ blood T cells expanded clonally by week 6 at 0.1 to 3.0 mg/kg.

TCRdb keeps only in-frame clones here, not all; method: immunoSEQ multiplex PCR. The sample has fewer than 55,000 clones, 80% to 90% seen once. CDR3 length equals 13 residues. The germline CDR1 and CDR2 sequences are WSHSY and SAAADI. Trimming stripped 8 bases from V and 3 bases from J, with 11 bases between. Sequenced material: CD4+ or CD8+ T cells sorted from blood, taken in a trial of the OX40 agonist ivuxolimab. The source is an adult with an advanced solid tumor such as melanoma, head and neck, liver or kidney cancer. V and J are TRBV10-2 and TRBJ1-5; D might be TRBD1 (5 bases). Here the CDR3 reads CASCLGVNQPQHF. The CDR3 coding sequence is TGCGCCAGCTGTTTGGGGGTCAATCAGCCCCAGCATTTT.